This record looks at one TCR beta chain sequence and its context. What it binds is not known. The repertoire was sequenced with immunoSEQ multiplex PCR; TCRdb's copy has only in-frame clones and lacks some. Of tens of thousands of clones listed, around 70% are singletons. The sample is drawn from a study of vaccination effects on CD4 cells after COVID-19. Across the study: Post-vaccine sample collection fell at a median of 72 days after the second dose.

General study points: After vaccination of healthy people, only 1 of 255 vaccine-induced clones cross-reacted with common cold coronaviruses.

Viral peptide pool expansion of antigen-specific CD4+ T cells preceded sequencing in the ViraFEST assay. At the end of less than 12 days of culture, CD4+ T cells were isolated. The participants, recipients of two vaccine doses, got either BNT162b2 or mRNA-1273. With approximately 9.6 ug/ml peptides and about 9.7 IU/ml IL-2, fewer than 2.5 million PBMC per well were cultured. The germline V gene encodes CDR1 SGHRS and CDR2 YFSETQ. V was shortened by 4 bases and J by 6 bases, with 17 bases between the two germline ends. The CDR3 is made up of 15 amino acids. The rearrangement links TRBV5-1 to TRBJ2-1; D assignment may be TRBD1 or TRBD2 (6 bases each). The receptor was derived from a human donor who received a COVID-19 vaccine. The source was CD4+ T cells from PBMCs cultured with HCoV-229E spike peptides, collected after COVID-19 vaccination. The CDR3 is CASSPVRGGGNEQFF. CDR3 nucleotide sequence: TGCGCCAGCAGCCCCGTCCGTGGAGGGGGCAATGAGCAGTTCTTC. The entire variable domain, with the rest obtained from reference TRBV5-1 and TRBJ2-1, is as follows: KAGVTQTPRYLIKTRGQQVTLSCSPISGHRSVSWYQQTPGQGLQFLFEYFSETQRNKGNFPGRFSGRQFSNSRSEMNVSTLELGDSALYLCASSPVRGGGNEQFFGPGTRLTVL.